Detailed here is one T cell receptor (beta chain). No antigen is known for it. The CDR3 is 11 residues long. V lost 6 bases to trimming and J lost 8 bases; unmatched junction nucleotides: 3. CDR1 is DFQATT, CDR2 SNEGSKA, per germline (reference sequence). The sample is drawn from a study of shared clonotypes between healthy human individuals. Study results and limitations: As a rule, naive subsets had a larger estimated richness than memory subsets.

Repertoires were generated with immunoSEQ multiplex PCR, while TCRdb's copy carries only in-frame clones and drops some. The top ten clones hold about 0.42% of a sample with about 1.5 million clones, around 98% of them seen once. This clonotype originated in a young man in good health. Sequencing used naive CD4+ T cells sorted from blood. Subset here: CD45RA+ positively selected. The chain couples TRBV20-1 to TRBJ1-4; 7 nucleotides match TRBD1. For the CDR3, the DNA is TGCAGTGCAACGGGACAGGAAAAACTGTTTTTT. Translating it yields CSATGQEKLFF.